The 5 T cell receptor beta chains listed next were all sequenced from one sample in a study of T-cell memory formation after mild COVID-19 (dated by TCRdb to about 2021). The library came from 5' RACE. The data were produced on an Illumina NovaSeq 6000. TCRdb cleaned the public reads at Q25 with fastp, built clones with MiXCR and kept in-frame beta chains. For every CDR3 protein sequence, its rows merge into one entry that carries the most common genes and DNA. The sample contains under 350,000 distinct CDR3 sequences, around 15% of them found a single time. The top ten clonotypes cover roughly 23% of the sample. Sequenced: PBMCs or a T cell subset sorted from them (not recorded which). The source of these receptors is a man aged 18 to 29 who had mild COVID-19 (a few samples of this study predate the infection). The sample titles of this study are shuffled in the database, so cell type and time point are left out; the donor was told from shared clones.

This clonotype has only a few counts. The chain has TRBV7-9 and TRBJ2-1, with a weak D call TRBD1 (5 bases). This CDR3 has 13 residues. Germline V CDR1 and CDR2: SEHNR, FQNEAQ (reference sequence). V lost 0 bases, J lost 8 bases, and 8 bases lay in between. CDR3 residues: CASSLAQGYEQFF. Written as DNA, the CDR3 is TGTGCCAGCAGCTTAGCTCAGGGTTATGAGCAGTTCTTC.

The chain is built from TRBV11-2 and TRBJ2-3; 12 nucleotides align to TRBD2. V was pared by 2 bases and J by 1 base, with 7 bases of the junction left unmatched. The CDR3 contains 18 residues. Germline CDR1 is SGHAT and CDR2 is FQNNGV. CDR3 DNA: TGTGCCAGCAGCTTAACCCTCTCTAGCGGGGGGGGCACAGATACGCAGTATTTT. Encoded protein: CASSLTLSSGGGTDTQYF. Variable domain in full (rest from reference TRBV11-2 and TRBJ2-3): EAGVAQSPRYKIIEKRQSVAFWCNPISGHATLYWYQQILGQGPKLLIQFQNNGVVDDSQLPKDRFSAERLKGVDSTLKIQPAKLEDSAVYLCASSLTLSSGGGTDTQYFGPGTRLTVL.

The chain uses TRBV4-2 and TRBJ1-6; 7 nucleotides line up with TRBD1. CDR1 LGHNA and CDR2 YNFKEQ come from the germline V gene. There are 15 residues in the CDR3. Unmatched junction bases numbered 15, after V lost 4 bases and J lost 15 bases. The CDR3 nucleotides read TGTGCCAGCAGCCGCCGGGTAGAGGGGGCTTGGCACCTCCACTTT. It translates to CASSRRVEGAWHLHF.

The genes are TRBV29-1 and TRBJ2-1; 10 bases are shared with TRBD2. The germline V gene encodes CDR1 SQVTM and CDR2 ANQGSEA. V shed 3 bases, J shed 5 bases, and the junction held 7 bases outside the gene matches. This CDR3 is 15 amino acids long. This CDR3 reads CSVEWGTSDDNEQFF. The CDR3 DNA is TGCAGCGTTGAGTGGGGGACTAGCGATGACAATGAGCAGTTCTTC.

CDR3 sequence reads: CASSPLDGPPGNTIYF. In DNA, the CDR3 is TGTGCCAGCAGCCCCCTAGATGGACCACCTGGAAACACCATATATTTT. This rearrangement joins TRBV11-2 to TRBJ1-3; D is ambiguous. CDR3 length: 16 residues. CDR1 is SGHAT and CDR2 is FQNNGV in the germline V gene. Between the trimmed V and J ends, which lost 5 bases and 2 bases, there was a span of 16 bases.